The entry that follows covers one T cell receptor beta chain sequence. Its antigen remains unknown. V was pared by 1 base and J by 6 bases, with 7 bases between. The CDR3 is made up of 12 amino acids. Germline V CDR1 and CDR2: SGHTA, FQGNSA. Genomic DNA was employed as the template in profiling TCR beta VDJ and CDR3. TCRdb itself ran the reads through MiXCR, one entry per CDR3 protein. Altogether roughly 240,000 distinct CDR3 sequences are present, around 46% being singletons, with the ten largest covering 7% to 9.5%. An expansion of CD8+CD57+ cells by flow cytometry had been shown in patients chosen for sequencing. This entry comes from a study of CD8+CD57+ T cells in acquired aplastic anemia. Study-wide findings and caveats: Patients and controls were found to share twenty-nine CD8+ CDR3 sequences.

The receptor was isolated from a human donor with aplastic anemia. The material sequenced was sorted CD4+, CD8+, or CD8+CD57+ T cells (not recorded which) from PBMCs. The gene calls are TRBV7-2 and TRBJ2-7; no firm D call. CDR3 DNA: TGTGCCAGCAGCTTAGACTCGGGCGAGCAGTACTTC. It codes for CASSLDSGEQYF.